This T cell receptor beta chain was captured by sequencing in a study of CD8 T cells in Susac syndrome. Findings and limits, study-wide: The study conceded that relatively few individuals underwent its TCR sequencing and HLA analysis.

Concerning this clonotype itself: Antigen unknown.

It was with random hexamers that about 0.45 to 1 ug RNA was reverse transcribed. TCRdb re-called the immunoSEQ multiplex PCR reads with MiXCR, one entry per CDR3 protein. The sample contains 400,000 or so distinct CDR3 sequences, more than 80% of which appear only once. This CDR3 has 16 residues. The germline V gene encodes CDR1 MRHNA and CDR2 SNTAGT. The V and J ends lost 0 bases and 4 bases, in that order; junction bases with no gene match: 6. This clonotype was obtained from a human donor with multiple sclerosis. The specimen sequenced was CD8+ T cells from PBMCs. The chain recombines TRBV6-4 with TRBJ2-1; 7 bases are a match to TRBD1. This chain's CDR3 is CASSDSEGGGYNEQFF. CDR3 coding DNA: TGTGCCAGCAGTGACTCGGAAGGGGGCGGTTACAATGAGCAGTTCTTC.